A single sample gave rise to the 12 T cell receptor beta chains below, sequenced in a study of T-cell reconstitution after alpha-beta-depleted transplantation in children. The TCRbeta library incorporated unique molecular identifiers. A single record per CDR3 protein comes from TCRdb applying MiXCR to the PCR reads. The table shows 400,000 to 500,000 distinct CDR3 sequences, with approximately 11% occurring only once. The sequences come from PBMCs from the stem cell graft donor, collected from the stem cell graft. All receptors come from a human donor who donated a stem cell graft to a child with acute myeloid leukemia.

This clonotype appeared a single time. The V call is TRBV29-1, the J call TRBJ2-1; D may be TRBD1 (6 bases). Between the trimmed V and J ends, which lost 4 bases and 7 bases, there was a span of 14 bases. Germline-derived CDR1 and CDR2 are SQVTM and ANQGSEA. The length of the CDR3 is 13 residues. The CDR3 is CSVGQGIWNEQFF. The CDR3 region has the DNA TGCAGCGTTGGGCAGGGGATTTGGAATGAGCAGTTCTTC.

V is TRBV20-1 and J is TRBJ1-2; tentatively, D is TRBD1 (5 bases). From germline, CDR1 is DFQATT and CDR2 SNEGSKA (reference sequence). There are 12 residues in the CDR3. V was shortened by 3 bases and J by 5 bases, with 10 bases between the two germline ends. Here the CDR3 DNA reads TGCAGTGCTAGGTGGGGGAATTATGGCTACACCTTC. Amino acids: CSARWGNYGYTF.

Written as DNA, the CDR3 is TGCGCCAGCAGCTTGCAGGGGTCCCGCACCTACGAGCAGTACTTC. Translation gives CASSLQGSRTYEQYF. The chain has TRBV5-1 and TRBJ2-7; possibly TRBD1 for D (6 bases). V lost 1 base and J lost 2, with 13 bases in between. In germline, CDR1 is SGHRS, CDR2 YFSETQ. The CDR3 runs 15 residues.

In this sample, this clonotype turned up a few times. This CDR3 reads CSVGRGGSTEAFF. The CDR3 DNA reads as TGCAGCGTTGGGAGGGGGGGAAGCACTGAAGCTTTCTTT. The V and J genes are TRBV29-1 and TRBJ1-1; a weak D match, TRBD1 (6 bases). This CDR3 has 13 residues. V dropped 4 bases and J dropped 4 bases, with 13 bases sitting between them. Germline CDR1 and CDR2: SQVTM and ANQGSEA.

V gene TRBV27 combines with J gene TRBJ2-4; a weak D match, TRBD1 (6 bases). The CDR3 spans 17 residues. The germline V gene encodes CDR1 MNHEY and CDR2 SMNVEV (reference sequence). V was shortened by 0 bases and J by 1 base, with 13 bases between the two germline ends. CDR3 residues: CASSLSFGQGAKNIQYF. The CDR3 nucleotides are TGTGCCAGCAGTTTATCTTTCGGGCAGGGGGCCAAAAACATTCAGTACTTC.

The chain is built from TRBV25-1 and TRBJ2-3, with D uncertain. The V and J ends lost 1 base and 5 bases respectively, with 10 bases between them. Per the germline V gene, CDR1 is MGHDK and CDR2 is SYGVNS. This CDR3 is 14 amino acids long. The CDR3 DNA follows: TGTGCCAGCAGTGAATTAAGGGATATAGATACGCAGTATTTT. This encodes CASSELRDIDTQYF.

This clonotype was detected a few times. The chain links TRBV7-2 to TRBJ2-4; D may correspond to TRBD1 or TRBD2 (7 bases each). The V end was cut by 2 bases, the J end by 5 bases, with 19 bases between. Germline V gives CDR1 SGHTA, CDR2 FQGNSA. The CDR3 runs to 17 residues. CDR3 coding DNA: TGTGCCAGCAGCTTACCCCCCGACAGGGAGGGAGAAAACATTCAGTACTTC. Encoded protein: CASSLPPDREGENIQYF.

As for this clonotype: This may arise from a read error, as a much more abundant clone is one base away. The gene calls are TRBV5-1 and TRBJ2-6; maybe TRBD1 (5 bases). The CDR3 totals 15 residues. The germline gives CDR1 SGHRS, CDR2 YFSETQ. CDR3 nucleotides: TGCGCCAGCAGCTTGGGCAACTCTGGGGCCAACGGCCTGACTTTC. It encodes CASSLGNSGANGLTF.

This clonotype has ten or more counts. This chain links TRBV14 with TRBJ2-1, with 8 bases lining up with TRBD2. The germline CDR1 and CDR2 sequences are SGHDN and FVKESK. The V and J ends lost 1 base and 9 bases, in that order; junction bases with no gene match: 17. This CDR3 is 18 amino acids long. The DNA for the CDR3 is TGTGCCAGCAGCCAAGTTGGGTTTAGCGGGAATCCCTCGGGTGAGCAGTTCTTC. This encodes CASSQVGFSGNPSGEQFF.

This clonotype was seen only a few times. V and J are TRBV6-1 and TRBJ1-6; D gene ambiguous. Deletions cut 2 bases from V and 7 bases from J, with 9 bases between. Germline V lookup: CDR1 MNHNS, CDR2 SASEGT. The CDR3 loop spans 14 amino acids. The CDR3 DNA reads TGTGCCAGCAGTGAAAAGGCGGAGAATTCACCCCTCCACTTT. Protein: CASSEKAENSPLHF.

This clonotype occurred a few times. The rearrangement uses TRBV9 and TRBJ2-3; TRBD1 is a possible D gene (6 bases). This CDR3 is built from 17 residues. The V gene lost 3 bases and the J gene lost 4 bases, with 21 bases spanning the gap. CDR1 is SGDLS and CDR2 is YYNGEE in the germline V gene. CDR3 loop: CASSGLPSGVPADTQYF. The CDR3 DNA reads as TGTGCCAGCAGCGGCCTCCCGTCAGGGGTCCCAGCAGATACGCAGTATTTT.

Only a few counts were recorded for this clonotype. The V gene is TRBV24-1, the J gene TRBJ2-3; D possibly uses TRBD1 or TRBD2 (5 bases each). The V and J ends lost 4 bases and 7 bases respectively, with 11 bases between them. Per the germline V gene, CDR1 is KGHDR and CDR2 is SFDVKD. This CDR3 has 13 amino acids. The CDR3 DNA sequence: TGTGCCACCAGTGAGTCGGGGACCTATACGCAGTATTTT. Protein product: CATSESGTYTQYF.